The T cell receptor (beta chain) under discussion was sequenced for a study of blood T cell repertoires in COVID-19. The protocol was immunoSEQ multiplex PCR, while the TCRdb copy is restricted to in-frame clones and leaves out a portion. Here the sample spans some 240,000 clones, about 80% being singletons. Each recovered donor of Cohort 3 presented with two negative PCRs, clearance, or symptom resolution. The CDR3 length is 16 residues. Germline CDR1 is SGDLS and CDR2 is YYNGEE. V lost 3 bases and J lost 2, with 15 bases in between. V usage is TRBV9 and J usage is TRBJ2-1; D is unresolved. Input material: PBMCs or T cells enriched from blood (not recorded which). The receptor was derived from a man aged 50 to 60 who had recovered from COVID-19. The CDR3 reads CASSERLATAYNEQFF. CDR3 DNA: TGTGCCAGCAGCGAGAGGCTGGCGACGGCCTACAATGAGCAGTTCTTC. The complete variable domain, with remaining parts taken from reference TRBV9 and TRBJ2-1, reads DSGVTQTPKHLITATGQRVTLRCSPRSGDLSVYWYQQSLDQGLQFLIQYYNGEERAKGNILERFSAQQFPDLHSELNLSSLELGDSALYFCASSERLATAYNEQFFGPGTRLTVL.